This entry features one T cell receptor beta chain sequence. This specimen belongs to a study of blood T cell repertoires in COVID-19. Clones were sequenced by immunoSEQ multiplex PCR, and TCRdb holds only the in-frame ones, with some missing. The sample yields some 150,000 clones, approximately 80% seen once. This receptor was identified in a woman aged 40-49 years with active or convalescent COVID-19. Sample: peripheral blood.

In nucleotides, the CDR3 is TGTGCCAGCCGAGGGGCTAGCGGGTTATTCTACGAGCAGTACTTC. Amino acids: CASRGASGLFYEQYF. This chain uses TRBV11-2 with TRBJ2-7; 8 bases are a match to TRBD2. Per the germline V gene, CDR1 is SGHAT and CDR2 is FQNNGV. Trimming at V came to 8 bases and at J to 3 bases, leaving 12 bases not matched to a gene. The CDR3 contains 15 residues.